This TCR beta chain was captured in a study of human thymus T cells (dated by TCRdb to between 2020 and 2021). Regarding the research as a whole: The study described the TCR alpha and beta repertoires in about eight infant thymus samples and four matching peripheral blood samples. Donor ages ranging from about 7 to 250 days were recorded, and about six male and a couple of female infants were included in the cohort.

The immunoSEQ multiplex PCR assay was used to amplify the TCRB and TCRAD loci from a standardized amount of quality-controlled genomic DNA. The amplicons spanned the V(D)J region and were long enough to cover the CDR3 and allow V and J genes to be identified. The amplicons were sequenced on an Illumina platform via the commercial immunoSEQ service. On the study's bioinformatics: Primer bias and sequencing errors were corrected as previously described, and TCRAD and TCRB were defined on the basis of the IMGT database. Repertoires were analysed with immunoSEQ Analyzer 3.0 and VDJTools, covering basic statistics, V/J segment usage, diversity estimates, rarefaction and pairwise overlap. Chao1, ChaoE, Efron-Thisted, Shannon and inverse Simpson indices were used to estimate diversity, which was also estimated on datasets down-sampled to the smallest sample. Repertoire overlap was determined by strict matching of CDR3 nucleotide sequence, V gene and J gene, and Jaccard-based multidimensional scaling clustering was applied. Here the immuneACCESS table is served through TCRdb, limited to in-frame sequences with V and J called. Missing clones are a known gap in these copies; in checked studies unresolved V genes cover under half, and the rest lacks a known reason. V, J and clone size are those of that table, while D and trimming were read from the DNA. The sample includes tens of thousands of clones, with 85% to 95% observed a single time. Approximately 0.031% of the sample lies in the top ten.

The paper as a whole reports these results and caveats: Thymus samples yielded on average roughly 800,000 unique TCRB clonotypes, compared with roughly 92,000 from blood samples. According to the related research, thymic TCR repertoires were highly overlapping among unrelated individuals. Usage of V and J gene segments appeared to be biased in both the thymic and the peripheral blood repertoires.

Trimming at the junction amounts to 2 bases on V and 0 bases on J, and the germline ends lie 20 bases apart. In the germline V gene, CDR1 corresponds to LGHNA and CDR2 to YSLEER. The CDR3 numbers 19 residues from cysteine through phenylalanine. Only the CDR3 portion is preserved as DNA: 57 bases, with reading frame beginning at the first base. Thymus tissue was collected as surgical resects that were removed during corrective cardiac surgery. In Finland, the donors were immunologically healthy infants who were having open corrective cardiac surgery for congenital heart defects. Thymocytes were mechanically released from the tissue and were stored as pellets of about 9.5-33 million cells at -70 degrees C. A QIAsymphony instrument was used to extract genomic DNA from frozen cell pellets. Note on this clone: Its antigen is still unknown. Per-base qualities were not stored, and no clone one base away is much larger.

The chain is made from TRBV4-3 and TRBJ2-1, with a weak D call of TRBD2 (7 bases match). Sample: thymus tissue. This TCR came from a girl less than two years old with a congenital heart defect but otherwise immunologically healthy. CDR3 loop: CASSQKALKGGLSYNEQFF. The nucleotides are TGCGCCAGCAGCCAAAAGGCCCTAAAGGGGGGGCTCTCCTACAATGAGCAGTTCTTC.